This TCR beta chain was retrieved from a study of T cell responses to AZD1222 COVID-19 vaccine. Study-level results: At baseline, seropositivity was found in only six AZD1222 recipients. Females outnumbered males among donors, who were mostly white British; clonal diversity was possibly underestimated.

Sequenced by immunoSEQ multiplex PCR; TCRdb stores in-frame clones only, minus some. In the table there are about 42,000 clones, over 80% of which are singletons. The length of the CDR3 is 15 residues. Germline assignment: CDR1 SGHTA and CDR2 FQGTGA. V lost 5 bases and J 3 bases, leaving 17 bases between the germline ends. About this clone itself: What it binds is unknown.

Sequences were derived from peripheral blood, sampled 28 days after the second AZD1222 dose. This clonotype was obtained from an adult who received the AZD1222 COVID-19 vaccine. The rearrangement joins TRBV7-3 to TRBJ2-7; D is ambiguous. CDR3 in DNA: TGTGCCAGCAGCCAAACGCCTGGTTCTATCTACGAGCAGTACTTC. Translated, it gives CASSQTPGSIYEQYF. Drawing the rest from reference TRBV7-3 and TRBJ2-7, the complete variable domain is GAGVSQTPSNKVTEKGKYVELRCDPISGHTALYWYRQSLGQGPEFLIYFQGTGAADDSGLPNDRFFAVRPEGSVSTLKIQRTERGDSAVYLCASSQTPGSIYEQYFGPGTRLTVT.